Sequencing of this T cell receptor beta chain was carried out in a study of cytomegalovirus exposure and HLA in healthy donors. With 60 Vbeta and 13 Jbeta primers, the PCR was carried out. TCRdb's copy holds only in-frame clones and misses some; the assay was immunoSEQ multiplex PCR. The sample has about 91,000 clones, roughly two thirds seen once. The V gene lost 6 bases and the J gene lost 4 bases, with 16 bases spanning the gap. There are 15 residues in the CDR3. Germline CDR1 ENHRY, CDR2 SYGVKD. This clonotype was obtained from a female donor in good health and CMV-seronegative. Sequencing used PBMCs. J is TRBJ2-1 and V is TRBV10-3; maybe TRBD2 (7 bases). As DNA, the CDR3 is TGTGCCATCAGGCCCTTCGGGGGGCCGTACAATGAGCAGTTCTTC. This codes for CAIRPFGGPYNEQFF.